This passage covers 25 T cell receptor beta chains from one sample sequenced in a study of breast tumors, draining lymph nodes, adjacent tissues. One entry per CDR3 protein, called by TCRdb with MiXCR from the multiplex PCR reads. The table shows 130,000 or so distinct CDR3 sequences, with about a fifth occurring only once. The lymph nodes were axillary draining lymph nodes from breast cancer patients. What was sequenced was axillary lymph node tissue. These receptors were obtained from a female donor with breast cancer. Some clones in this sample may be carry-over from other donors' samples.

This clonotype turned up a few times. This chain uses TRBV6-5 with TRBJ2-6, with D tentatively TRBD2 (8 bases). CDR1 is MNHEY and CDR2 is SVGAGI in the germline V gene. The CDR3 is 20 amino acids. Between the trimmed V and J ends, which lost 0 bases and 0 bases, there was a span of 18 bases. The CDR3 DNA follows: TGTGCCAGCAGTTACTCGACGGGAGGGGGCAAATTCTCTGGGGCCAACGTCCTGACTTTC. Protein product: CASSYSTGGGKFSGANVLTF.

The DNA of the CDR3 is TGTGCCAGCAGCCTCGGGCTGTGCTCTGGGGCCAACGTCCTGACTTTC. Translated, it gives CASSLGLCSGANVLTF. The chain carries TRBV7-9 and TRBJ2-6; unclear D gene. Trimming left V 5 bases short and J 0 bases short, with 11 bases between. Germline-derived CDR1 and CDR2 are SEHNR and FQNEAQ (reference sequence). This CDR3 has 16 amino acids. Drawing the rest from reference TRBV7-9 and TRBJ2-6, the complete variable domain is DTGVSQNPRHKITKRGQNVTFRCDPISEHNRLYWYRQTLGQGPEFLTYFQNEAQLEKSRLLSDRFSAERPKGSFSTLEIQRTEQGDSAMYLCASSLGLCSGANVLTFGAGSRLTVL.

This clonotype has more than one count but fewer than ten. The rearrangement joins TRBV18 to TRBJ1-5; D is uncertain. Germline loops: CDR1 KGHSH, CDR2 LQKENI. The V and J ends lost 6 bases and 8 bases respectively, with 17 bases between them. The CDR3 length is 14 residues. CDR3 region: CASSLTGGDEPQHF. The CDR3 nucleotides read TGTGCCAGCTCCCTTACCGGCGGGGATGAGCCCCAGCATTTT.

This clonotype was found many times. The chain has TRBV20-1 and TRBJ1-4; 8 bases align to TRBD1. This CDR3 has 16 amino acids. With 6 bases clipped from V and 0 bases from J, the junction kept 9 bases outside the gene matches. Germline CDR1 and CDR2: DFQATT and SNEGSKA (reference sequence). CDR3 sequence: CSALDRASATNEKLFF. The CDR3, as DNA: TGCAGTGCCCTGGACAGGGCGTCTGCAACTAATGAAAAACTGTTTTTT.

This clonotype occurred a few times. This chain joins TRBV11-2 and TRBJ1-2; D is undetermined. Germline lookup yields CDR1 SGHAT and CDR2 FQNNGV. The CDR3 totals 15 residues. The V end lost 5 bases, the J end lost 0 bases, and 13 bases lay between the germline ends. The CDR3 is CASSPNPASNYGYTF. The CDR3 DNA sequence: TGTGCCAGCAGCCCCAACCCAGCCTCTAACTATGGCTACACCTTC.

This clonotype was counted many times. The CDR3 spells CASSSGSSSYEQYF. CDR3 coding DNA: TGTGCCAGCTCGAGCGGGAGCAGCTCCTACGAGCAGTACTTC. The genes are TRBV3-1 and TRBJ2-7; 8 nucleotides line up with TRBD2. J was trimmed by 0 bases and V by 8 bases; bases with no gene match: 6. CDR1 and CDR2 (germline): LGHDT, YNNKEL (reference sequence). CDR3 size: 14 residues.

With regard to this clonotype: A junction boundary mismatches the germline segment, possibly from a read error. V usage is TRBV2 and J usage is TRBJ2-7, with D possibly being TRBD1 (5 bases). The CDR3 is 13 amino acids. Germline assignment: CDR1 SNHLY and CDR2 FYNNEI. The CDR3 nucleotides are TGTGCCAGCAGTGGCCAGGGTTCCTGCGAGCAGTACTTC. It specifies CASSGQGSCEQYF.

With regard to this clonotype: Since a much larger clone is just one base distant, this may be a read error. The genes are TRBV27 and TRBJ1-5; weak D call: TRBD1 (6 bases). Trimming stripped 8 bases from V and 5 bases from J, with 13 bases between. The CDR3 runs to 13 residues. Germline V lookup: CDR1 MNHEY, CDR2 SMNVEV (reference sequence). The CDR3 region is CASGVYRDQPQHF. CDR3 bases: TGTGCCAGCGGTGTATACAGGGATCAGCCCCAGCATTTT.

This clonotype was counted ten times or more. V usage is TRBV6-2 or TRBV6-3 and J usage is TRBJ2-1, with D tentatively TRBD1 (6 bases). CDR3 size: 15 residues. V shed 5 bases and J shed 2 bases, with 13 bases lying between them. In germline, CDR1 is MNHEY, CDR2 SVGEGT. Written as DNA, the CDR3 is TGTGCCAGCAGTCGACCCCGGACAGCCTACAATGAGCAGTTCTTC. It encodes CASSRPRTAYNEQFF.

This clonotype was detected only once. The CDR3 protein is CASTIIGRYSYGYTF. Written as DNA, the CDR3 is TGTGCCAGTACGATAATAGGGCGATACTCCTATGGCTACACCTTC. This chain links TRBV19 with TRBJ1-2; D is uncertain. The germline V and J ends were trimmed by 7 bases and 4 bases, with 19 bases remaining between them. This CDR3 has 15 residues. Germline CDR1 is LNHDA and CDR2 is SQIVND (reference sequence).

In this sample, this clonotype turned up many times. The CDR3 sequence: CASSMPGTGNQPQHF. The CDR3 bases are TGTGCCAGTAGTATGCCCGGGACTGGCAATCAGCCCCAGCATTTT. The chain recombines TRBV19 with TRBJ1-5, with D possibly TRBD1 on 5 matching bases. The CDR3 length is 15 residues. Germline lookup yields CDR1 LNHDA and CDR2 SQIVND (reference sequence). V was clipped by 3 bases and J by 2 bases, with 11 bases between them.

The chain recombines TRBV5-6 with TRBJ1-2; D ambiguous. V dropped 2 bases and J dropped 0 bases, with 5 bases sitting between them. Germline V gene sequence: CDR1 SGHDT, CDR2 YYEEEE. This CDR3 is 13 amino acids long. The CDR3 DNA is TGTGCCAGCAGCTTTTGGGCTAACTATGGCTACACCTTC. Protein: CASSFWANYGYTF.

Comments on this clonotype: Being one base from a much bigger clone, this may be a read error. This chain uses TRBV15 with TRBJ2-2; D may be TRBD2 (7 bases). Per the germline V gene, CDR1 is LNHNV and CDR2 is YYDKDF (reference sequence). The ends were cut back, 2 bases at V and 0 bases at J, with 13 bases in the middle. CDR3 size: 17 residues. CDR3 nucleotides: TGTGCCACCAGCAGAAAAAAGGGGGGGGCGAACACCGGGGAGCTGTTTTTT. Translating gives CATSRKKGGANTGELFF.

In regard to this clonotype: A single base separates this from a much larger clone, so it may be a read error. This sequence joins TRBV6-6 and TRBJ1-2; a possible D gene is TRBD1 (5 bases). Germline CDR1 and CDR2: MNHNY and SVGAGI (reference sequence). V was shortened by 10 bases and J by 2 bases, with 11 bases between the two germline ends. The CDR3 totals 12 residues. CDR3 DNA sequence: TGTGCCACGGGACCCAAGAACTATGGCTACACCTTC. Its protein product is CATGPKNYGYTF.

This clonotype has ten or more counts. This chain connects TRBV5-5 to TRBJ1-6; D is perhaps TRBD1 (5 bases). V was cut by 1 base and J by 7 bases, with 12 bases left in between. The CDR3 consists of 15 residues. Germline V gene sequence: CDR1 SGHKS, CDR2 YYEKEE (reference sequence). Here the CDR3 DNA reads TGTGCCAGCAGCTTGTATTTACAGGAGAATTCACCCCTCCACTTT. Translating it yields CASSLYLQENSPLHF.

Notes on this clonotype: A much larger clone lies one base from this, so it may be a read error. The CDR3 spells CASSTTGYSHEQYF. The CDR3 DNA sequence: TGTGCCAGCAGCACCACAGGGTACTCCCACGAGCAGTACTTC. The chain employs TRBV11-3 and TRBJ2-7, with D possibly TRBD1 on 6 matching bases. Germline CDR1 reads SGHNT; CDR2 reads YENEEA. The CDR3 is 14 residues long.

Many counts were recorded for this clonotype. The chain recombines TRBV7-9 with TRBJ1-3; TRBD1 agrees at 7 bases. The trim removed 4 bases at V and 8 bases at J, leaving 8 bases unmatched. Germline V gene lookup returns CDR1 SEHNR and CDR2 FQNEAQ (reference sequence). The CDR3 is 14 amino acids. The DNA of the CDR3 is TGTGCCAGCAGCTCAAGGAGGGGGCAGGACACCATATATTTT. Encoded protein: CASSSRRGQDTIYF.

Turning to this clonotype: A much bigger clone sits one base away, suggesting this may be a read error. The CDR3 carries no conserved terminal phenylalanine or tryptophan, so it likely arises from a read error. The chain is built from TRBV20-1 and TRBJ1-5; D possibly corresponds to TRBD1 (5 bases). The CDR3 runs 13 residues. The germline V gene encodes CDR1 DFQATT and CDR2 SNEGSKA (reference sequence). V was cut by 3 bases and J by 5 bases, with 11 bases left in between. CDR3 sequence reads: CSASRGVDQPQHL. The CDR3 nucleotides read TGCAGTGCTAGTCGGGGGGTCGATCAGCCCCAGCATCTT.

The chain is built from TRBV4-3 and TRBJ2-7; a possible D gene is TRBD2 (6 bases). The germline CDR1 and CDR2 sequences are LGHNA and YSLEER. Trimming left V 0 bases short and J 1 base short, with 16 bases between. The CDR3 spans 17 residues. CDR3 coding DNA: TGCGCCAGCAGCCAAGACCTGGGGCGGGGAGAGTCCTACGAGCAGTACTTC. Its translation: CASSQDLGRGESYEQYF.

In this sample, this clonotype turned up many times. This rearrangement joins TRBV4-1 to TRBJ2-7; D perhaps matches TRBD2 (5 bases). V shed 3 bases and J shed 5 bases, with 11 bases lying between them. This CDR3 spans 13 amino acids. Germline CDR1 reads MGHRA; CDR2 reads YSYEKL. In nucleotides, the CDR3 is TGCGCCAGCAGCCAGAAACTAGTTAACGAGCAGTACTTC. It yields the protein CASSQKLVNEQYF.

This clonotype was picked up a small number of times. The chain employs TRBV18 and TRBJ2-5, with D perhaps matching TRBD1 (5 bases). Germline CDR1 KGHSH, CDR2 LQKENI. The CDR3 consists of 16 residues. Between the trimmed V and J ends, which lost 2 bases and 2 bases, there was a span of 15 bases. The CDR3 DNA reads TGTGCCAGCTCACCAGAGAGCAAGGGGTGGCAAGAGACCCAGTACTTC. It translates to CASSPESKGWQETQYF.

This clonotype occurred many times. The chain has TRBV27 and TRBJ1-2; tentatively, D is TRBD1 (5 bases). CDR1 and CDR2 (germline): MNHEY, SMNVEV (reference sequence). This CDR3 comprises 16 residues. V was trimmed by 6 bases and J by 2 bases, leaving 19 bases between them. The CDR3 reads CASSPTSGPPNYGYTF. As DNA, the CDR3 is TGTGCCAGCAGCCCCACCTCGGGACCGCCGAACTATGGCTACACCTTC.

The chain employs TRBV7-3 and TRBJ1-1; tentative D call: TRBD1 (6 bases). V shed 0 bases and J shed 6 bases, with 8 bases lying between them. The germline CDR1 and CDR2 sequences are SGHTA and FQGTGA. This CDR3 has 13 amino acids. In nucleotides, the CDR3 is TGTGCCAGCAGCTTAACTAAGGGGGCTGAAGCTTTCTTT. Protein sequence: CASSLTKGAEAFF.

About this clonotype: Being one base from a much bigger clone, this may be a read error. V usage is TRBV3-1 and J usage is TRBJ2-7; D possibly corresponds to TRBD2 (6 bases). The CDR3 extends over 15 amino acids. From germline, CDR1 is LGHDT and CDR2 YNNKEL (reference sequence). The CDR3 DNA follows: TGTGCCGGCAGCCAAGCACCGGGACTGAACTACGAGCAGTACTTC. Encoded protein: CAGSQAPGLNYEQYF.

This clonotype was picked up many times. J is TRBJ2-7 and V is TRBV3-1; D call uncertain. The V end was cut by 1 base, the J end by 2 bases, with 12 bases between. Germline CDR1 and CDR2: LGHDT and YNNKEL (reference sequence). The CDR3 is 15 amino acids. CDR3 residues: CASSQVQAPTYEQYF. The CDR3 nucleotides read TGTGCCAGCAGCCAAGTGCAGGCCCCGACCTACGAGCAGTACTTC.